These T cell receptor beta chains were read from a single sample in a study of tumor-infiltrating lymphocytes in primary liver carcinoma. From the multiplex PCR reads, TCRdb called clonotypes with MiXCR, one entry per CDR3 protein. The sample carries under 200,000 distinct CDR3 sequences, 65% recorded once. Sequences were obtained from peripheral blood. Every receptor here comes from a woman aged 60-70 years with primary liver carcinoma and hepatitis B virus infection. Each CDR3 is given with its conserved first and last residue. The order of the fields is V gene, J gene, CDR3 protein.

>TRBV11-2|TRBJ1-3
CASSPLLSSGNTIYF
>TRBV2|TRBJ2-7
CASSEGTVGTYEQYF
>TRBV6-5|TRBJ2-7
CASSPQGRGQYF
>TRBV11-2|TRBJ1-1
CANSSRTEKVAFF
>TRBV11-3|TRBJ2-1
CASSLGFGGLSYNEQFF
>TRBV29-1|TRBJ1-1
CSVAALTATEAFF
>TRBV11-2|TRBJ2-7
CSSGGSSYEQYF
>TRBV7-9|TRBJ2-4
CASSPLRTGVAKNIQYF
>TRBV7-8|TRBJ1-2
CTSSSTFQGTGGYTF
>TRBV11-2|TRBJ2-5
CASSRDREETQCF
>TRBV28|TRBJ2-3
CASSSRQGWGVDTQYF
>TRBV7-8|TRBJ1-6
CASSLVAGTFNSPLHF
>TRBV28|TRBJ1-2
CASSPRLTGKIGYTF
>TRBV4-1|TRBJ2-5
CASSPTRGRETQYF
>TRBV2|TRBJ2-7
CASSEVYGKPLYEQYF
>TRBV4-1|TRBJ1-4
CASSQDPLDEKLFF
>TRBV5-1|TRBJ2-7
CASSPLAGDGIEQYF
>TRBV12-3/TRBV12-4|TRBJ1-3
CASTLANRGLWRSGNTIYF
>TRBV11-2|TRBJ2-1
CASSLGGGRTSYNKQFF
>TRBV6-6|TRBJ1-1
CASSLMGEWDTEAFF
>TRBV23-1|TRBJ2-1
CASSQSCLQALNEQFF
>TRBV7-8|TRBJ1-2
CASSPLVLGVDYGYTF
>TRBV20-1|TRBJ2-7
CSAGQGGEQYF
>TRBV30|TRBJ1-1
CAWSSQGTGEAFF
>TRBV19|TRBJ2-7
CASSVTSGRPYEQYF
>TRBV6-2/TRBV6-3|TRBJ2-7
CASSSPDRYYEQYF
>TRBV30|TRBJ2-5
CAWNPLERGTQYF
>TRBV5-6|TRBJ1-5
CASSLLGQYSNQPQHF
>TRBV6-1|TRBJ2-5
CASSTGQFYEQHF
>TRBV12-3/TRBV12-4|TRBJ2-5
CASRNNLETQYF
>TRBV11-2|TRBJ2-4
CASSSRSGANIPYF
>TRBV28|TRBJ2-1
CASSSGGRAHEQFF
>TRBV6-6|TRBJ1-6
CATIQGAGSPLHF
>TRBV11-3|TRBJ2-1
CASSLRGLAAYNEQFF
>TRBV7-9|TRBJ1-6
CASRDRENSPLHF
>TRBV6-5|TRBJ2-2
CASSSLRRANTGELFF
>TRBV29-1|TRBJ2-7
CSGSGATTYEQYF
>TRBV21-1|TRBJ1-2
CASSRADLNYGYTF
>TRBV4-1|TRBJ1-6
CASSQYSTSNSPLHF